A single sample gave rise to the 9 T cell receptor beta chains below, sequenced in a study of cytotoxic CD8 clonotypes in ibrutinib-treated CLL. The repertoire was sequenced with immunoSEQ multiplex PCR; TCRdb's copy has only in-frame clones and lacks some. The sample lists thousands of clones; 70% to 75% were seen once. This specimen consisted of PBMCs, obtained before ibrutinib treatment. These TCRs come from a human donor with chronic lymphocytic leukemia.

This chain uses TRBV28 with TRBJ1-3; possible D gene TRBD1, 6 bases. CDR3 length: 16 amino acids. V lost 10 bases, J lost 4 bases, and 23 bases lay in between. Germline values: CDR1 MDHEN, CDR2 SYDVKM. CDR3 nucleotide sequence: TGTGCCATAGTACCTCCTCAGGGGAGTGCGGGAAACACCATATATTTT. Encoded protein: CAIVPPQGSAGNTIYF.

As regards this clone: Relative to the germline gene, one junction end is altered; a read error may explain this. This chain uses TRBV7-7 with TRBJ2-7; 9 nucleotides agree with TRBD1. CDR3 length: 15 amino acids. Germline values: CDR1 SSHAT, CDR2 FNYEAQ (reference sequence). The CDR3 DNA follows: TGTGCTAGCAGCTTAGCGACGGGACAGGGTTACGAGCAGTACTTC. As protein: CASSLATGQGYEQYF.

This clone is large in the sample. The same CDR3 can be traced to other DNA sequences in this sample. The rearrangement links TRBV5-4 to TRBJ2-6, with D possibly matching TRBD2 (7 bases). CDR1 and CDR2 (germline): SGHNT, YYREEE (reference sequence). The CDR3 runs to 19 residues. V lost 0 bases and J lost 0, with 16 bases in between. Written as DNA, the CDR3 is TGTGCCAGCAGCTTGGGTTCCGGGGGGCCCCCCTCTGGGGCCAACGTCCTGACTTTC. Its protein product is CASSLGSGGPPSGANVLTF.

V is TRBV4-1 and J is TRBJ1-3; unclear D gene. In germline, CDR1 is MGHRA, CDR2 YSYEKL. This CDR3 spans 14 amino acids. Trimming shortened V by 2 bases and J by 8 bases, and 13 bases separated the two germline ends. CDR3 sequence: CASSQTPVSDTIYF. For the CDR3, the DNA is TGCGCCAGCAGCCAAACTCCCGTCAGTGACACCATATATTTT.

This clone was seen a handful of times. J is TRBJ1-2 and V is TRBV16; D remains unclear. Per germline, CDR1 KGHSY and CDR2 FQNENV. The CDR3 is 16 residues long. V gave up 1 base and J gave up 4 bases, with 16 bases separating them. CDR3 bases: TGTGCCAGCAGCCAATATCCAGGAACCTTAACCTATGGCTACACCTTC. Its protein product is CASSQYPGTLTYGYTF.

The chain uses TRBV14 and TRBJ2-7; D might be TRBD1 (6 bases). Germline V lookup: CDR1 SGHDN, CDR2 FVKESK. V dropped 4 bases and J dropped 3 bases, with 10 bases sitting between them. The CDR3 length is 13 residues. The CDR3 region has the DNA TGTGCCAGCAGCCCGGGACACATCTACGAGCAGTACTTC. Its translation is CASSPGHIYEQYF.

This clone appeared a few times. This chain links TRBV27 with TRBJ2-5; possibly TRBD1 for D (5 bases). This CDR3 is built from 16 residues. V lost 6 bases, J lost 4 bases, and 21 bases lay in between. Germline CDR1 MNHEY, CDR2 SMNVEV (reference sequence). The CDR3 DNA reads TGTGCCAGCAGCCAAGTGGCAGGGCTTTTGGGAGAGACCCAGTACTTC. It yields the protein CASSQVAGLLGETQYF.

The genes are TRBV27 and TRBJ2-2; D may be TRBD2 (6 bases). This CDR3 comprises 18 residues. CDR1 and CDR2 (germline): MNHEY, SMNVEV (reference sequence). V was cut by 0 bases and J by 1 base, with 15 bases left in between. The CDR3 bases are TGTGCCAGCAGTTTATCCCCCGTGGCTAGCGTGAACACCGGGGAGCTGTTTTTT. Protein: CASSLSPVASVNTGELFF.

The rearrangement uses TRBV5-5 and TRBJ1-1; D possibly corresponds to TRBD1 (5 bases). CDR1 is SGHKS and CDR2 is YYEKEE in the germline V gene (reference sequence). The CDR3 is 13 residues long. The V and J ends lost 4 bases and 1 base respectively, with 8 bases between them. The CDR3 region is CASSNTGNTEAFF. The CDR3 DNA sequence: TGTGCCAGCAGCAACACAGGGAACACTGAAGCTTTCTTT.